The sequence of this T cell receptor beta chain was determined in a study of post-analysis software for immune sequencing data. Study as a whole: Secondary progressive, relapsing-remitting and progressive-relapsing multiple sclerosis were among the included disease courses. Whole-study results and caveats: Multiple sclerosis was associated with a significant reduction in normalized Chao1 diversity relative to controls. Samples from a shared batch, those prepared together, strongly co-clustered by F measure. Controls showed lower frequencies than patients for 4 or 5 TRBV segments, and TRBV5-6, TRBV5-1 and TRBV20-1 were among these.

V lost 5 bases to trimming and J lost 7 bases, with 15 bases between them. Germline CDR1 reads MGHRA; CDR2 reads YSYEKL. The CDR3 is made up of 13 amino acids. The TCR beta cDNA libraries contained unique molecular identifiers. TCRdb re-called the PCR reads through MiXCR, storing one row per CDR3 protein. The top ten hold around 10% of the sample, which has 450,000 or so distinct CDR3 sequences, under 55% seen once. Details on this clonotype: Its antigen remains unidentified.

The specimen sequenced was blood. The sequence was collected from a girl aged 5 to 17 with multiple sclerosis. The chain carries TRBV4-1 and TRBJ2-7; weak D call: TRBD1 (6 bases). The CDR3 protein is CASSKTTGREQYF. The CDR3, as DNA: TGCGCCAGCAGCAAAACAACAGGGCGGGAGCAGTACTTC.